This entry lists 18 T cell receptor beta chains sequenced from one sample in a study of cytomegalovirus exposure and HLA in healthy donors. Use of 60 Vbeta and 13 Jbeta primers characterized the PCR. Only in-frame clones appear in the TCRdb table, and some are missing; sequencing was by immunoSEQ multiplex PCR. This sample has over 85,000 clones, with roughly four fifths found just once. Sequenced sample: PBMCs. The receptor source for this set is a woman younger than 45 in good health and CMV-seronegative.

The CDR3 spells CSVEGLPGQGYTF. CDR3 nucleotide sequence: TGCAGCGTTGAAGGTCTACCAGGGCAAGGCTACACCTTC. This chain uses TRBV29-1 with TRBJ1-2; possibly TRBD1 for D (5 bases). The CDR3 extends over 13 amino acids. Deletions cut 1 base from V and 8 bases from J, with 14 bases between. Germline values: CDR1 SQVTM, CDR2 ANQGSEA.

This clone was counted between two and nine times. In DNA form, the CDR3 reads TGTGCCAGCAGTTTTGTCACAGGGGGGGGGCAGGAGACCCAGTACTTC. Residues: CASSFVTGGGQETQYF. The J gene is TRBJ2-5, the V gene TRBV28, with D possibly matching TRBD1 (8 bases). CDR3 size: 16 residues. Germline CDR1 reads MDHEN; CDR2 reads SYDVKM. Trimming removed 3 bases at V and 5 bases at J, with 19 bases between. Complete variable domain (other parts from reference TRBV28 and TRBJ2-5): DVKVTQSSRYLVKRTGEKVFLECVQDMDHENMFWYRQDPGLGLRLIYFSYDVKMKEKGDIPEGYSVSREKKERFSLILESASTNQTSMYLCASSFVTGGGQETQYFGPGTRLLVL.

The chain uses TRBV25-1 and TRBJ1-6, with 9 bases lining up with TRBD1. Per germline, CDR1 MGHDK and CDR2 SYGVNS. This CDR3 comprises 15 residues. Trimming took 4 bases from V and 10 from J; bases not matched to a gene: 8. The CDR3 here is CASSGGQGFESPLHF. The CDR3 DNA sequence: TGTGCCAGCAGTGGGGGACAGGGTTTTGAATCACCCCTCCACTTT. Together with reference TRBV25-1 and TRBJ1-6, the CDR3 gives the full variable domain: EADIYQTPRYLVIGTGKKITLECSQTMGHDKMYWYQQDPGMELHLIHYSYGVNSTEKGDLSSESTVSRIRTEHFPLTLESARPSHTSQYLCASSGGQGFESPLHFGNGTRLTVT.

This sequence joins TRBV5-6 and TRBJ2-7; 7 nucleotides line up with TRBD1. Germline lookup yields CDR1 SGHDT and CDR2 YYEEEE. With 4 bases clipped from V and 2 bases from J, the junction kept 6 bases outside the gene matches. The CDR3 loop spans 14 amino acids. The CDR3 DNA sequence: TGTGCCAGCAGCCCCTGGGACAGTCCCTACGAGCAGTACTTC. Amino acid sequence: CASSPWDSPYEQYF.

The V call is TRBV4-3, the J call TRBJ1-2; D gene unclear. The V gene's germline CDR1 is LGHNA and CDR2 YSLEER. The length of the CDR3 is 15 residues. V was clipped by 0 bases and J by 4 bases, with 12 bases between them. The DNA for the CDR3 is TGCGCCAGCAGCCAAGATCGGGTGGGAGCCTATGGCTACACCTTC. Amino acid sequence: CASSQDRVGAYGYTF.

The genes are TRBV9 and TRBJ1-2; D ambiguous. Germline V gene sequence: CDR1 SGDLS, CDR2 YYNGEE. The ends were cut back, 3 bases at V and 3 bases at J, with 9 bases in the middle. This CDR3 has 13 residues. CDR3 in amino acids: CASSGARDYGYTF. The CDR3 DNA reads TGTGCCAGCAGCGGCGCGAGGGACTATGGCTACACCTTC.

V usage is TRBV25-1 and J usage is TRBJ2-4; weak D call: TRBD1 (6 bases). Trimming removed 4 bases at V and 8 bases at J, with 12 bases between. The germline V gene has CDR1 MGHDK and CDR2 SYGVNS. The CDR3 consists of 13 residues. The CDR3 nucleotides read TGTGCCAGCAGTGGACAGGCAGTAGACATTCAGTACTTC. Its protein product is CASSGQAVDIQYF. Using reference TRBV25-1 and TRBJ2-4 for the parts outside the CDR3, the full variable domain is EADIYQTPRYLVIGTGKKITLECSQTMGHDKMYWYQQDPGMELHLIHYSYGVNSTEKGDLSSESTVSRIRTEHFPLTLESARPSHTSQYLCASSGQAVDIQYFGAGTRLSVL.

This rearrangement joins TRBV30 to TRBJ1-1; no reliable D call. The ends were cut back, 3 bases at V and 2 bases at J, with 7 bases in the middle. The germline V gene encodes CDR1 GTSNPN and CDR2 SVGIG (reference sequence). The CDR3 runs 12 residues. CDR3 sequence reads: CAWRRENTEAFF. The CDR3 bases are TGTGCCTGGAGGAGGGAAAACACTGAAGCTTTCTTT.

This chain connects TRBV7-2 to TRBJ2-7; TRBD2 is a possible D gene (6 bases). There are 14 residues in the CDR3. Germline V gene sequence: CDR1 SGHTA, CDR2 FQGNSA. V lost 1 base to trimming and J lost 4 bases, with 11 bases between them. For the CDR3, the DNA is TGTGCCAGCAGCTTAGGGGGGGTCGGGTACGAGCAGTACTTC. As protein: CASSLGGVGYEQYF. Together with reference TRBV7-2 and TRBJ2-7, the CDR3 gives the full variable domain: GAGVSQSPSNKVTEKGKDVELRCDPISGHTALYWYRQSLGQGLEFLIYFQGNSAPDKSGLPSDRFSAERTGGSVSTLTIQRTQQEDSAVYLCASSLGGVGYEQYFGPGTRLTVT.

The chain couples TRBV2 to TRBJ1-5, with D perhaps TRBD1 (5 bases). The CDR3 spans 16 residues. V lost 8 bases and J lost 2, with 19 bases in between. The germline CDR1 and CDR2 sequences are SNHLY and FYNNEI. CDR3 nucleotide sequence: TGTGCCAGCGGGGTGGCGGCGGAAGGGGGCAATCAGCCCCAGCATTTT. Translated, it gives CASGVAAEGGNQPQHF.

As concerns this clone: Distinct nucleotide sequences in the sample also encode this CDR3. The V gene is TRBV13, the J gene TRBJ2-5, with TRBD1 as a possible D gene (6 bases). The CDR3 is made up of 13 amino acids. The germline gives CDR1 PRHDT, CDR2 FYEKMQ (reference sequence). The ends were cut back, 1 base at V and 4 bases at J, with 7 bases in the middle. CDR3 DNA sequence: TGTGCCAGCAGCTTAGTAGGGGGAGAGACCCAGTACTTC. As protein: CASSLVGGETQYF. Based on the CDR3 plus reference TRBV13 and TRBJ2-5, the full variable domain is AAGVIQSPRHLIKEKRETATLKCYPIPRHDTVYWYQQGPGQDPQFLISFYEKMQSDKGSIPDRFSAQQFSDYHSELNMSSLELGDSALYFCASSLVGGETQYFGPGTRLLVL.

This clone was counted once. The gene calls are TRBV6-5 and TRBJ2-1; 12 bases agree with TRBD2. Germline CDR1 and CDR2: MNHEY and SVGAGI. The V gene end was trimmed by 5 bases and the J gene end by 5 bases; junction bases not matched to a gene: 1. The CDR3 sequence is 14 residues long. The CDR3 DNA follows: TGTGCCAGCAGTAGACTAGCGGGGGACAATGAGCAGTTCTTC. Its protein is CASSRLAGDNEQFF.

This chain uses TRBV30 with TRBJ2-7, with TRBD1 matching 7 bases. V lost 4 bases to trimming and J lost 5 bases; unmatched junction nucleotides: 2. The germline CDR1 and CDR2 sequences are GTSNPN and SVGIG (reference sequence). This CDR3 region has 11 residues. The CDR3 sequence: CAWTGGNEQYF. CDR3 coding DNA: TGTGCCTGGACAGGGGGAAACGAGCAGTACTTC.

This clone was counted a few times. This rearrangement joins TRBV30 to TRBJ1-2, with TRBD1 as a possible D gene (6 bases). V lost 2 bases and J lost 4, with 11 bases in between. CDR1 and CDR2 from the germline V gene are GTSNPN and SVGIG (reference sequence). This CDR3 has 13 amino acids. CDR3 sequence: CAWSRDRPYGYTF. CDR3 nucleotide sequence: TGTGCCTGGAGTCGCGACAGGCCCTATGGCTACACCTTC.

The CDR3 bases are TGTGCCAGCAGCTTAGGGACTAGCGCCTACGAGCAGTACTTC. Protein: CASSLGTSAYEQYF. V gene TRBV7-6 combines with J gene TRBJ2-7, with 9 bases identical to TRBD2. This CDR3 has 14 amino acids. CDR1 and CDR2 from the germline V gene are SGHVS and FNYEAQ. V shed 1 base and J 2 bases; nucleotides not matched to a gene: 0.

The genes are TRBV29-1 and TRBJ1-1, with D perhaps TRBD1 (6 bases). The CDR3 spans 11 residues. V gave up 4 bases and J gave up 8 bases, with 11 bases separating them. Germline CDR1 is SQVTM and CDR2 is ANQGSEA. CDR3 sequence: CSVAPDREAFF. In DNA, the CDR3 is TGCAGCGTTGCCCCGGACAGAGAAGCTTTCTTT.

V usage is TRBV7-2 and J usage is TRBJ2-5, with D tentatively TRBD2 (5 bases). This CDR3 has 14 amino acids. The V gene's germline CDR1 is SGHTA and CDR2 FQGNSA. V dropped 3 bases and J dropped 4 bases, with 12 bases sitting between them. CDR3 amino acids: CASSLASRLETQYF. The CDR3 nucleotides are TGTGCCAGCAGCTTGGCTAGCCGGCTAGAGACCCAGTACTTC.

J is TRBJ2-1 and V is TRBV9, with D uncertain. The CDR3 runs to 14 residues. The germline gives CDR1 SGDLS, CDR2 YYNGEE. Trimming took 6 bases from V and 0 from J, leaving 10 bases between them. This CDR3 is CASKPDVSYNEQFF. CDR3 in DNA: TGTGCCAGCAAACCAGATGTCTCCTACAATGAGCAGTTCTTC.